Below, 9 T cell receptor beta chains from the same sample are listed, as sequenced in a study of T cells in Graves' hyperthyroidism and ophthalmopathy. RNA transcripts yielded amplified TCR beta CDR3 regions. Initially, a first-round RT-PCR of the TCR CDR3 employed the HTBI primer set. TCRdb reprocessed the multiplex PCR reads via MiXCR and lists one record per CDR3 protein. The sample includes approximately 400,000 distinct CDR3 sequences, about 18% of them seen just once. The specimen sequenced was blood. The receptors were sampled from a man between 18 and 35 years old with Graves' ophthalmopathy.

This clonotype was observed a handful of times. The chain employs TRBV10-3 and TRBJ1-1; D is unclear. This CDR3 comprises 14 residues. The V gene's germline CDR1 is ENHRY and CDR2 SYGVKD. Trimming took off 3 bases at V and 1 base at J, with 9 bases between the two ends. Written as DNA, the CDR3 is TGTGCCATCAGTGATAAGGGAGAGAACACTGAAGCTTTCTTT. Encoded protein: CAISDKGENTEAFF.

In the case of this clonotype: Germline is not matched at one junction end, which may reflect a read error. In DNA form, the CDR3 reads TGCGCCAGCAGCCGCGGACTAGCGGATCCCACAGATACGCAGTATTTT. Translating gives CASSRGLADPTDTQYF. The V and J genes are TRBV7-2 and TRBJ2-3; 10 nucleotides align to TRBD2. Germline CDR1 and CDR2: SGHTA and FQGNSA. The CDR3 has 16 residues.

In this sample, this clonotype turned up many times. The chain carries TRBV20-1 and TRBJ1-2, with a possible D match to TRBD1 (5 bases). Germline V gene sequence: CDR1 DFQATT, CDR2 SNEGSKA (reference sequence). CDR3 length: 10 amino acids. The CDR3 bases are TGCACCGGGGGGGGCTATGGCTACACCTTC. It encodes CTGGGYGYTF.

At least ten counts were recorded for this clonotype. V is TRBV11-2 and J is TRBJ2-5; tentative D call: TRBD2 (5 bases). CDR1 SGHAT and CDR2 FQNNGV come from the germline V gene. V lost 0 bases and J lost 1, with 12 bases in between. This CDR3 is 16 amino acids long. The CDR3 DNA is TGTGCCAGCAGCTTAGAGCTAGGAGGTGTCCAAGAGACCCAGTACTTC. This codes for CASSLELGGVQETQYF.

The chain combines TRBV2 with TRBJ2-7; 8 bases align to TRBD1. The germline gives CDR1 SNHLY, CDR2 FYNNEI. The CDR3 contains 15 residues. V dropped 8 bases and J dropped 0; count of bases not matched to a gene: 9. DNA of the CDR3: TGTGCCAGCCGGGCGGACAGGGCATCCTCCTACGAGCAGTACTTC. Amino acids: CASRADRASSYEQYF.

In this sample, this clonotype turned up once. The gene calls are TRBV9 and TRBJ1-3; maybe TRBD1 (5 bases). Per germline, CDR1 SGDLS and CDR2 YYNGEE. The ends were cut back, 1 base at V and 3 bases at J, with 11 bases in the middle. This CDR3 has 15 residues. The CDR3 region is CASSVSDGHGNTIYF. As DNA, the CDR3 is TGTGCCAGCAGCGTATCGGACGGACATGGAAACACCATATATTTT.

This clonotype was counted ten times or more. The CDR3: CASSYSDRVGNTIYF. DNA of the CDR3: TGTGCCAGCAGTTACTCGGACAGAGTTGGAAACACCATATATTTT. The chain joins TRBV6-6 to TRBJ1-3, with D possibly TRBD1 on 6 matching bases. This CDR3 has 15 amino acids. Per germline, CDR1 MNHNY and CDR2 SVGAGI (reference sequence). Trimming removed 0 bases from V and 3 bases from J, with 9 bases in between.

This clonotype was picked up a small number of times. This chain connects TRBV28 to TRBJ2-7, with a weak D call TRBD1 (5 bases). The V gene lost 2 bases and the J gene lost 6 bases, with 11 bases spanning the gap. CDR3 size: 13 residues. CDR1 and CDR2 (germline): MDHEN, SYDVKM. The CDR3 bases are TGTGCCAGCAGTTTACCCCTGCAGGGCGAGCAGTACTTC. Translating gives CASSLPLQGEQYF.

As to this clonotype: Being one base from a much bigger clone, this may be a read error. As the CDR3 is not closed by the conserved phenylalanine or tryptophan, this likely results from a read error. This chain joins TRBV2 and TRBJ2-1, with 11 bases that match TRBD2. Germline lookup yields CDR1 SNHLY and CDR2 FYNNEI. Trimming at V came to 5 bases and at J to 4 bases, leaving 7 bases not matched to a gene. The length of the CDR3 is 16 residues. The DNA of the CDR3 is TGTGCCAGCAGTACCGATCTAGCGGGGGGTTACAATGAGCAGTTCTCC. Its protein is CASSTDLAGGYNEQFS.